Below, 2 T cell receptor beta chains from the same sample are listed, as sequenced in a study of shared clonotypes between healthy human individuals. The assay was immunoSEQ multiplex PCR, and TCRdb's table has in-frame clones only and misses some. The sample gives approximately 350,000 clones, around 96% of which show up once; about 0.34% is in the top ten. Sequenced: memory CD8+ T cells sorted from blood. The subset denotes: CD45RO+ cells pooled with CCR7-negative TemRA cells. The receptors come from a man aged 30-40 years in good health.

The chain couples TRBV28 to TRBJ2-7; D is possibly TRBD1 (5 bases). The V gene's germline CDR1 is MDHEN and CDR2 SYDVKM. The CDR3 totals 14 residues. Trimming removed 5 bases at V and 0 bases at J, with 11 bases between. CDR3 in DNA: TGTGCCAGCAGTCCCCGACAGTACTCCTACGAGCAGTACTTC. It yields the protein CASSPRQYSYEQYF.

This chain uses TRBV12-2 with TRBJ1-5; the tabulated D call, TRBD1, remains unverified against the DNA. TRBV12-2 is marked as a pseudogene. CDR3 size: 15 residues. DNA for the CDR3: TGTGCAAGTCGCTTAGGGCCGACAGGCCGGCAGCCCCAGCATTTT. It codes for CASRLGPTGRQPQHF.